This T cell receptor (beta chain) was identified in a study of blood T cell repertoires in COVID-19. Study at large: Italy, Spain and the United States were the sources of the convalescent and acute COVID-19 samples. Nucleic acid was either cDNA or gDNA, and it came from T cells, B-cell-depleted T cells, or PBMCs.

Per the original methods: Reference gene primer amplification yielded estimated nucleated cell counts. Profiled with immunoSEQ multiplex PCR; TCRdb holds only in-frame clones, not every one. That table furnishes V, J and clone size, whereas the DNA furnished D and trimming. The sample lists a few hundred thousand clones, roughly 88% occurring once. CDR1 SGHAT and CDR2 FQNNGV come from the germline V gene. V was clipped by 3 bases and J by 5 bases, with 13 bases between them. The CDR3 contains 14 residues. Sequenced input: peripheral blood. The receptor was isolated from a woman in her twenties or thirties with COVID-19, enrolled during active disease. The chain is built from TRBV11-2 and TRBJ1-1; D gene uncertain. The CDR3 DNA reads as TGTGCCAGCAGCTTTACCCTCTCGGGGACTGAAGCTTTCTTT. Protein: CASSFTLSGTEAFF.